This TCR beta chain was found in a study of siplizumab effects on memory and regulatory T cells. Trimming shortened V by 3 bases and J by 6 bases, and 12 bases separated the two germline ends. The length of the CDR3 is 13 residues. CDR1 is MDHEN, CDR2 SYDVKM, per germline. Findings and limits, study-wide: Suppressive activity of Tregs proliferating in siplizumab cultures remained unconfirmed. The mean Treg-derived percentage of mappable alloreactive CD4+ clones was 60% to 80% with siplizumab compared with 25% to 30% in controls. Memory T cells appeared less diverse than naive cells, which seemed to contribute substantially to alloresponse.

The table came from immunoSEQ multiplex PCR; TCRdb's copy has only in-frame clones and leaves some out. Among approximately 110,000 clones listed, 85% to 95% were seen once. Note on this clone: Its antigen is still unknown.

The chain couples TRBV28 to TRBJ2-7; weak D call: TRBD2 (5 bases). Sample: CD4+ T cells sorted from blood. The TCR originated in a human donor in good health. The CDR3 region is CASSLGEAREQYF. In DNA, the CDR3 is TGTGCCAGCAGTTTGGGAGAGGCCCGCGAGCAGTACTTC.